The following is a T cell receptor beta chain sequence with its context. The antigen remains unidentified. Repertoires were generated with immunoSEQ multiplex PCR, while TCRdb's copy carries only in-frame clones and drops some. The sample lists 45,000 or so clones; just under 80% were seen once. This sample is drawn from a study of PD-1 blockade in classical Hodgkin lymphoma. Time point in this sample: cycle 4 day 1 (C4D1), after around six weeks of nivolumab. All patients relapsed after autologous stem cell transplantation, and brentuximab vedotin exposure varied. Study-level findings and limits: The CD4+ diversity rise by C4D1 was clearest in complete responders. Those achieving complete response showed baseline diversity like newly diagnosed patients. Healthy donors reportedly exceeded newly diagnosed patients in baseline TCR diversity. Patients were excluded if nivolumab began under 1 year after ASCT (the autologous transplant).

The sequence derives from a human donor with classical Hodgkin lymphoma. The sample in question was peripheral blood mononuclear cells (PBMCs), obtained before the fourth cycle of nivolumab.

CDR3 nucleotide sequence: TGTGCCAGCAGCCTGGGGCATAATCAGCCCCAGCATTTT. Its protein product is CASSLGHNQPQHF. The V and J genes are TRBV7-3 and TRBJ1-5; D may be TRBD1 (5 bases). V shed 5 bases and J shed 4 bases, with 9 bases lying between them. The CDR3 runs to 13 residues. Germline CDR1 is SGHTA and CDR2 is FQGTGA.